One and the same sample provided the 2 T cell receptor beta chains below, sequenced in a study of cytomegalovirus exposure and HLA in healthy donors. The PCR made use of 60 Vbeta and 13 Jbeta primers. Sequenced by immunoSEQ multiplex PCR; TCRdb stores in-frame clones only, minus some. The sample has 150,000 to 200,000 clones; around 79% are singletons. Sequenced: PBMCs. The source of these receptors is a woman aged 50 to 60 in good health and CMV-seropositive.

V is TRBV10-3 and J is TRBJ1-2; TRBD1 might be the D (6 bases). V was trimmed by 10 bases and J by 4 bases, leaving 16 bases between them. This CDR3 contains 13 residues. Germline lookup yields CDR1 ENHRY and CDR2 SYGVKD. The CDR3 nucleotides read TGTGCCACCCAAAACGGACAGCTCTATGGCTACACCTTC. It translates to CATQNGQLYGYTF.

The genes are TRBV28 and TRBJ2-3; D is unclear. The CDR3 is 13 residues long. V was clipped by 5 bases and J by 6 bases, with 12 bases between them. Germline CDR1 MDHEN, CDR2 SYDVKM. Here the CDR3 DNA reads TGTGCCAGCAGTCCTCGAGGCGGTGATACGCAGTATTTT. Translated: CASSPRGGDTQYF.